These 3 T cell receptor beta chains were sequenced from one sample in a study of spatial heterogeneity in lung cancer. MiXCR, applied by TCRdb to the 5' RACE reads, yields one record per CDR3 protein. This table holds about 120,000 distinct CDR3 sequences, over 9% found once. The time point was: blood at routine non-recurrence follow-up after resection. Unsorted samples of tumor, nontumor lung or frozen PBMC had their whole RNA sequenced. The input for sequencing was PBMCs, taken at follow-up. These receptors originate from a male donor with early-stage non-small cell lung cancer.

This clonotype was counted only a few times. The rearrangement uses TRBV5-1 and TRBJ2-6, with no clear D. The germline gives CDR1 SGHRS, CDR2 YFSETQ. The CDR3 runs 15 residues. Trimming cost V 0 bases and J 0 bases, with 4 bases left between them. The CDR3 bases are TGCGCCAGCAGCTTGGTTTACTCTGGGGCCAACGTCCTGACTTTC. This codes for CASSLVYSGANVLTF. The variable domain in full, with the rest retrieved from reference TRBV5-1 and TRBJ2-6, is KAGVTQTPRYLIKTRGQQVTLSCSPISGHRSVSWYQQTPGQGLQFLFEYFSETQRNKGNFPGRFSGRQFSNSRSEMNVSTLELGDSALYLCASSLVYSGANVLTFGAGSRLTVL.

In its sample, this clonotype was seen many times. The chain couples TRBV9 to TRBJ2-5, with D perhaps given as TRBD1 or TRBD2 (5 bases each). Germline V lookup: CDR1 SGDLS, CDR2 YYNGEE. The CDR3 loop spans 15 amino acids. V shed 0 bases and J shed 2 bases, with 11 bases lying between them. The CDR3 here is CASSVAGTVQETQYF. CDR3 nucleotides: TGTGCCAGCAGCGTAGCCGGGACGGTTCAAGAGACCCAGTACTTC. The full variable domain, in which reference TRBV9 and TRBJ2-5 provide the parts outside the CDR3, is DSGVTQTPKHLITATGQRVTLRCSPRSGDLSVYWYQQSLDQGLQFLIQYYNGEERAKGNILERFSAQQFPDLHSELNLSSLELGDSALYFCASSVAGTVQETQYFGPGTRLLVL.

This clonotype was seen at least ten times. The chain carries TRBV12-3 or TRBV12-4 and TRBJ2-5; 8 bases line up with TRBD2. CDR3 length: 16 residues. Germline trimming cut 5 bases from V and 4 bases from J; bases unmatched to any gene: 12. CDR3 residues: CASSMGISGARETQYF. CDR3 nucleotides: TGTGCCAGCAGTATGGGGATTAGCGGGGCCAGAGAGACCCAGTACTTC.